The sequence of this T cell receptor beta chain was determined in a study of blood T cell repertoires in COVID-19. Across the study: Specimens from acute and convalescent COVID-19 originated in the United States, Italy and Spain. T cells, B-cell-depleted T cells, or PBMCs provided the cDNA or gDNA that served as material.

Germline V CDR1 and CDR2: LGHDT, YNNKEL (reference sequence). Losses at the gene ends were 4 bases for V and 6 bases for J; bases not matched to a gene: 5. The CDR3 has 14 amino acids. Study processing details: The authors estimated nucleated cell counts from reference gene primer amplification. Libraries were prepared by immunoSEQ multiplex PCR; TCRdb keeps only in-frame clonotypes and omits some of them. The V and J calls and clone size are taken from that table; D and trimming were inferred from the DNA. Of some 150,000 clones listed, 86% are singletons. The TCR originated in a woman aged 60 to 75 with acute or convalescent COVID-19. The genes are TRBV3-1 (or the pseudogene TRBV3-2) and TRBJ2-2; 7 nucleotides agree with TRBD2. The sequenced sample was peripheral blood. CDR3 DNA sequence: TGTGCCAGCAGCCGGGGAGGGACGGCCGGGGAGCTGTTTTTT. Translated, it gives CASSRGGTAGELFF.